The clone carrying this TCR beta chain has a single count. This table comes from immunoSEQ multiplex PCR, and its TCRdb copy is limited to in-frame clones, with some not included. Found here are just under 550,000 clones, 75% to 80% of them singletons; the top ten hold 0.013%. This CDR3 is built from 13 residues. V was pared by 2 bases and J by 11 bases, with 6 bases of the junction left unmatched. The germline V gene has CDR1 MNHEY and CDR2 SVGAGI. The data originate from a study of shared T cell receptors in the human thymus. This sample was shared with a second study, whose subject was human thymus T cells. That paper adds: Serving as donors were healthy Finnish infants, each of whom was having open corrective surgery for congenital heart defects. Related research found strongly overlapping thymic repertoires in unrelated individuals.

Specimen: thymocytes. The clonotype originates from a boy younger than two with a congenital heart defect. V is TRBV6-5 and J is TRBJ1-5; 7 nucleotides agree with TRBD1. In DNA, the CDR3 is TGTGCCAGCAGTTACAAGGGGGCCAGGGCCCAGCATTTT. This codes for CASSYKGARAQHF.